These 13 T cell receptor beta chains originate from one sample sequenced in a study of cytomegalovirus exposure and HLA in healthy donors. Primers for the PCR totalled 60 Vbeta and 13 Jbeta. The protocol was immunoSEQ multiplex PCR, while the TCRdb copy is restricted to in-frame clones and leaves out a portion. The sample has 250,000 to 350,000 clones, approximately 90% seen once. The sample was PBMCs. These receptors came from a man in his forties in good health and CMV-seropositive.

V and J are TRBV30 and TRBJ2-7; D may be TRBD2 (5 bases). CDR3 size: 16 residues. Trimming removed 0 bases from V and 5 bases from J, with 20 bases in between. Germline-derived CDR1 and CDR2 are GTSNPN and SVGIG (reference sequence). CDR3 sequence: CAWSVPRTGSNDEQYF. In DNA, the CDR3 is TGTGCCTGGAGTGTACCGAGAACTGGGAGTAACGACGAGCAGTACTTC.

The genes are TRBV9 and TRBJ2-1; 11 positions agree with TRBD2. V lost 0 bases, J lost 8 bases, and 7 bases stayed unmatched. Germline assignment: CDR1 SGDLS and CDR2 YYNGEE. The CDR3 sequence is 16 residues long. CDR3 in DNA: TGTGCCAGCAGCGTAGGAACTAGCGGGAGTGTCGATGAGCAGTTCTTC. As protein: CASSVGTSGSVDEQFF.

This clone was seen a few times. This rearrangement joins TRBV28 to TRBJ1-1; D remains unclear. CDR3 length: 15 residues. Germline CDR1 MDHEN, CDR2 SYDVKM. V gave up 6 bases and J gave up 7 bases, with 21 bases separating them. As DNA, the CDR3 is TGTGCCAGCAGACTTAACCGCGGGATAAGGAATGAAGCTTTCTTT. Amino acid sequence: CASRLNRGIRNEAFF.

The chain employs TRBV27 and TRBJ2-1; a possible D gene is TRBD2 (5 bases). Trimming left V 3 bases short and J 7 bases short, with 19 bases between. CDR1 and CDR2 from the germline V gene are MNHEY and SMNVEV (reference sequence). CDR3 size: 16 residues. CDR3 in amino acids: CASSFVMTPRRNEQFF. The CDR3, as DNA: TGTGCCAGCAGTTTCGTTATGACCCCGAGGAGGAATGAGCAGTTCTTC.

The chain has TRBV27 and TRBJ2-7; 14 bases align to TRBD2. The germline gives CDR1 MNHEY, CDR2 SMNVEV (reference sequence). This CDR3 region has 15 residues. The ends lost 5 bases at V and 7 bases at J; junction bases unmatched: 7. In nucleotides, the CDR3 is TGTGCCAGCAGTGTGGGACTAGCGGGAGCTTGGGAGCAGTACTTC. Its translation: CASSVGLAGAWEQYF.

V and J are TRBV6-5 and TRBJ1-2; D possibly corresponds to TRBD1 (5 bases). There are 15 residues in the CDR3. V gave up 0 bases and J gave up 4 bases, with 12 bases separating them. In germline, CDR1 is MNHEY, CDR2 SVGAGI. The chain's CDR3 is CASSYSRGAGYGYTF. The CDR3 coding sequence is TGTGCCAGCAGTTACTCCCGCGGGGCGGGCTATGGCTACACCTTC.

The chain combines TRBV11-3 with TRBJ2-3, with D perhaps TRBD2 (6 bases). Germline V gene data show CDR1 as SGHNT and CDR2 as YENEEA. CDR3 length: 14 amino acids. V dropped 5 bases and J dropped 6 bases, with 15 bases sitting between them. The CDR3, as DNA: TGTGCCAGCAGCGTAGCGGCTAGCGCGGATACGCAGTATTTT. Amino acid sequence: CASSVAASADTQYF. The variable domain in full, completed from reference TRBV11-3 and TRBJ2-3, reads EAGVVQSPRYKIIEKKQPVAFWCNPISGHNTLYWYLQNLGQGPELLIRYENEEAVDDSQLPKDRFSAERLKGVDSTLKIQPAELGDSAVYLCASSVAASADTQYFGPGTRLTVL.

This chain joins TRBV13 and TRBJ2-7, with 7 nucleotides matching TRBD1. The CDR3 has 13 amino acids. The germline V gene encodes CDR1 PRHDT and CDR2 FYEKMQ (reference sequence). V gave up 4 bases and J gave up 6 bases; unmatched junction bases: 6. CDR3 region: CASSSRDRSEQYF. CDR3 bases: TGTGCCAGCAGCTCCCGGGACAGATCCGAGCAGTACTTC.

This clone was recorded a few times. The chain has TRBV6-5 and TRBJ1-4, with no clear D. Germline-derived CDR1 and CDR2 are MNHEY and SVGAGI. This CDR3 has 14 residues. The germline V and J ends were trimmed by 5 bases and 7 bases, with 14 bases remaining between them. CDR3 residues: CASSPGIRGEKLFF. The CDR3, as DNA: TGTGCCAGCAGTCCCGGGATTCGTGGTGAAAAACTGTTTTTT.

The rearrangement joins TRBV19 to TRBJ2-2; D not certain. Germline V lookup: CDR1 LNHDA, CDR2 SQIVND (reference sequence). The germline V and J ends were trimmed by 1 base and 6 bases, with 12 bases remaining between them. The CDR3 length is 15 residues. CDR3 loop: CASSIAPLSPGELFF. DNA of the CDR3: TGTGCCAGTAGTATAGCCCCCCTAAGTCCCGGGGAGCTGTTTTTT.

V usage is TRBV27 and J usage is TRBJ2-7; D gene unclear. V was clipped by 0 bases and J by 0 bases, with 9 bases between them. The CDR3 spans 15 residues. Germline assignment: CDR1 MNHEY and CDR2 SMNVEV (reference sequence). The CDR3 nucleotides read TGTGCCAGCAGTTTATCGGCTCGCAGCTCCTACGAGCAGTACTTC. Its protein is CASSLSARSSYEQYF.

The rearrangement joins TRBV18 to TRBJ2-5; TRBD1 is a possible D gene (6 bases). In germline, CDR1 is KGHSH, CDR2 LQKENI. CDR3 length equals 16 residues. Deletions cut 1 base from V and 0 bases from J, with 12 bases between. CDR3 region: CASSPRGTPYQETQYF. Written as DNA, the CDR3 is TGTGCCAGCTCACCACGGGGGACACCTTACCAAGAGACCCAGTACTTC.

V and J are TRBV6-1 and TRBJ2-3; TRBD2 matches at 11 bases. From germline, CDR1 is MNHNS and CDR2 SASEGT. V was clipped by 4 bases and J by 2 bases; unmatched bases: 11. The CDR3 totals 18 residues. The CDR3 protein is CASSGTPRLAGNTDTQYF. The CDR3 nucleotides read TGTGCCAGCAGTGGAACGCCTCGACTAGCGGGAAACACAGATACGCAGTATTTT.